The sequence of this T cell receptor beta chain was determined in a study of blood T cell repertoires in COVID-19. Original handling: Scientists estimated how many nucleated cells there were by amplifying reference gene primers. Measured with immunoSEQ multiplex PCR; TCRdb has only the in-frame clones, and not every one. The V and J calls and clone size were taken over from that table, and D and trimming were inferred from the DNA. The sample has 200,000 or so clones; approximately 91% are singletons. The source is a man aged 70-80 years with active or convalescent COVID-19. The sequenced sample was peripheral blood.

CDR3 loop: CASSSEGVNYGYTF. The CDR3 bases are TGTGCCAGTAGTTCTGAGGGGGTTAACTATGGCTACACCTTC. The rearrangement joins TRBV19 to TRBJ1-2, with a possible D match to TRBD1 (6 bases). Per the germline V gene, CDR1 is LNHDA and CDR2 is SQIVND (reference sequence). The CDR3 is 14 residues long. The germline V and J ends were trimmed by 5 bases and 1 base, with 11 bases remaining between them.